This entry describes one TCR beta chain. What it recognizes is unknown. The CDR3 extends over 17 amino acids. The V end was cut by 0 bases, the J end by 0 bases, with 14 bases between. Germline assignment: CDR1 SGHNT and CDR2 YYREEE (reference sequence). Time point indicated: baseline pretreatment blood. Treatment reported: 15 Gy SBRT to primary tumor, nephrectomy 4 weeks later. After SBRT, blood was collected at 2 and 4 weeks, plus baseline. These data belong to a study of radiation and T cells in renal cell carcinoma. Study as a whole: Nephrectomy followed 15 Gy stereotactic body radiation by 4 weeks.

Clones were read by immunoSEQ multiplex PCR, and TCRdb kept only the in-frame ones, dropping some. Of 150,000 or so clones listed, about 88% are singletons. Study results and limitations: Without pretreatment biopsies, baseline tumor clonotype presence was undetermined. In blood, top tumor clones expanded by 2 weeks, shrinking by 4.

The chain links TRBV5-4 to TRBJ2-3; D call uncertain. The source of this sequence is a woman in her seventies with renal cell carcinoma. The sequenced sample was blood, obtained from a patient whose treatment included radiotherapy and nephrectomy. CDR3 sequence: CASSLVVGLFSTDTQYF. For the CDR3, the DNA is TGTGCCAGCAGCTTGGTAGTCGGGCTTTTTAGCACAGATACGCAGTATTTT.